These 12 T cell receptor beta chains share one sample of origin, sequenced in a study of graft-versus-host responses after intestinal transplantation. The antigens these receptors bind are not known. Some clones are missing from TCRdb's copy, which holds only in-frame ones; the method was immunoSEQ multiplex PCR. The sample yields roughly 110,000 clones, over 80% seen once. This specimen consisted of unstimulated CD4+ T cells sorted from spleen or lymph node cells, obtained before transplant. The receptors originated from a human donor who was the organ donor for an intestinal transplant.

The chain joins TRBV7-2 to TRBJ2-1; weak D call: TRBD2 (6 bases). The V and J ends lost 5 bases and 3 bases respectively, with 14 bases between them. This CDR3 spans 15 amino acids. From germline, CDR1 is SGHTA and CDR2 FQGNSA. In DNA form, the CDR3 reads TGTGCCAGCAGCCACGGGAGTCCTCTCTACAATGAGCAGTTCTTC. Its translation is CASSHGSPLYNEQFF.

The CDR3, as DNA: TGTGCCAGCAGCGGTAATGAGCAGTTCTTC. This codes for CASSGNEQFF. The chain employs TRBV5-8 and TRBJ2-1; D is ambiguous. V lost 4 bases to trimming and J lost 7 bases, with 3 bases between them. The CDR3 loop spans 10 amino acids. Germline V gene sequence: CDR1 SGHTS, CDR2 YDEGEE.

A single count supports this clone. The CDR3 DNA reads TGCGCCAGCAGCCAAGATAGGGGGGCTTCTAGTGAAAAACTGTTTTTT. Protein sequence: CASSQDRGASSEKLFF. The chain couples TRBV4-1 to TRBJ1-4; D possibly corresponds to TRBD1 (6 bases). Germline CDR1 MGHRA, CDR2 YSYEKL. This CDR3 comprises 16 residues. Trimming took off 0 bases at V and 7 bases at J, with 15 bases between the two ends.

The count of this clone is one. The CDR3 sequence: CASGLGLAGENEQFF. CDR3 nucleotide sequence: TGTGCTAGTGGTTTGGGACTAGCGGGAGAGAATGAGCAGTTCTTC. The chain combines TRBV12-5 with TRBJ2-1; TRBD2 matches at 12 bases. V was clipped by 1 base and J by 7 bases; unmatched bases: 2. Germline V CDR1 and CDR2: LGHNT, FRNRAP. This CDR3 is 15 amino acids long.

The chain has TRBV5-1 and TRBJ2-1; 9 positions match TRBD2. The junction had 0 bases not matched to a gene; V was cut back by 0 bases and J by 2 bases. CDR3 length: 15 residues. Germline loops: CDR1 SGHRS, CDR2 YFSETQ. CDR3 protein: CASSLASGTYNEQFF. The CDR3 bases are TGCGCCAGCAGCTTGGCTAGCGGGACCTACAATGAGCAGTTCTTC. Looking up the rest from reference TRBV5-1 and TRBJ2-1 gives the full variable domain: KAGVTQTPRYLIKTRGQQVTLSCSPISGHRSVSWYQQTPGQGLQFLFEYFSETQRNKGNFPGRFSGRQFSNSRSEMNVSTLELGDSALYLCASSLASGTYNEQFFGPGTRLTVL.

This clone showed up just once. The J gene is TRBJ1-5, the V gene TRBV19; no clear D. Trimming cost V 5 bases and J 0 bases, with 14 bases left between them. Germline V gene sequence: CDR1 LNHDA, CDR2 SQIVND (reference sequence). This CDR3 spans 16 amino acids. The CDR3 DNA follows: TGTGCCAGTAGTCGATCCAGAGACTATAGCAATCAGCCCCAGCATTTT. It yields the protein CASSRSRDYSNQPQHF.

The chain has TRBV5-1 and TRBJ2-3; D is unclear. This CDR3 has 13 amino acids. Germline V gives CDR1 SGHRS, CDR2 YFSETQ. V shed 3 bases and J shed 6 bases, with 11 bases lying between them. The CDR3: CASSSFTRDTQYF. The CDR3 region has the DNA TGCGCCAGCAGCTCCTTTACGAGGGATACGCAGTATTTT.

V usage is TRBV5-1 and J usage is TRBJ1-1; D remains unclear. CDR1 is SGHRS and CDR2 is YFSETQ in the germline V gene. CDR3 size: 14 residues. V was pared by 0 bases and J by 1 base, with 7 bases between. CDR3 sequence (DNA): TGCGCCAGCAGCTTGGAGGGTCGGAACACTGAAGCTTTCTTT. It encodes CASSLEGRNTEAFF.

This clone was seen just once. This chain links TRBV5-1 with TRBJ2-2; TRBD2 agrees at 9 bases. The CDR3 consists of 15 residues. J gave up 9 bases and V 3 bases, and 9 bases lay outside the gene matches. The germline gives CDR1 SGHRS, CDR2 YFSETQ. The CDR3 sequence is CASSSLAGAGRELFF. The CDR3 region has the DNA TGCGCCAGCAGCTCCTTAGCGGGAGCGGGCCGGGAGCTGTTTTTT.

This clone appeared once. DNA of the CDR3: TGTGCCAGCAGCCAAGGGGTGCGGGAGGGCAAAACGTACGAGCAGTACTTC. Protein: CASSQGVREGKTYEQYF. The chain carries TRBV4-2 and TRBJ2-5; TRBD2 matches at 9 bases. The closer fit of TRBJ2-7 to the DNA end suggests the J call may be wrong. Germline CDR1 is LGHNA and CDR2 is YNFKEQ. The CDR3 sequence is 17 residues long.

Written as DNA, the CDR3 is TGTGCCAGCAGCTCACGCCCCAGTTCGAACACTGAAGCTTTCTTT. Translated: CASSSRPSSNTEAFF. The chain joins TRBV11-2 to TRBJ1-1; no definite D call. From germline, CDR1 is SGHAT and CDR2 FQNNGV. This CDR3 comprises 15 residues. Trimming took 4 bases from V and 1 from J, leaving 13 bases between them.

The chain has TRBV5-1 and TRBJ2-3, with TRBD1 as a possible D gene (8 bases). The CDR3 spans 17 residues. The germline V gene has CDR1 SGHRS and CDR2 YFSETQ. V lost 0 bases and J 6 bases, leaving 20 bases between the germline ends. CDR3 sequence reads: CASSLAGSPQGGDTQYF. In nucleotides, the CDR3 is TGCGCCAGCAGCTTGGCCGGGTCGCCACAGGGGGGGGATACGCAGTATTTT.